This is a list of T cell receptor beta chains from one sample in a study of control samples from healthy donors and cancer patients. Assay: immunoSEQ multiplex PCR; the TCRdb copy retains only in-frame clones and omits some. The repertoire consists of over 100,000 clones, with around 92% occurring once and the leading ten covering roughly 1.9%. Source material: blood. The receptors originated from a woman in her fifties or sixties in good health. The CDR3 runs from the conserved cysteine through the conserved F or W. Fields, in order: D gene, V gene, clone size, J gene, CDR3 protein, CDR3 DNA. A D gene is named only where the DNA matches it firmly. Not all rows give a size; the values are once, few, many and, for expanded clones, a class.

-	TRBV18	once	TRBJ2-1	CASSPKGEQFF	TGTGCCAGCTCACCGAAGGGTGAGCAGTTCTTC
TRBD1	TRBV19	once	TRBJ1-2	CASSRQGGTNYGYTF	TGTGCCAGTAGTAGACAGGGGGGGACGAACTATGGCTACACCTTC
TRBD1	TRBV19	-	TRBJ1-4	CASLNNAQGYNEKLFF	TGTGCCAGCCTCAACAATGCACAGGGGTATAATGAAAAACTGTTTTTT
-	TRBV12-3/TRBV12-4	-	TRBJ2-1	CASSLAEGNEQFF	TGTGCCAGCAGTCTGGCCGAGGGCAATGAGCAGTTCTTC
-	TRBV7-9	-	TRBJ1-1	CASSLKSLGAGTEAFF	TGTGCCAGCAGCTTAAAGTCACTGGGGGCTGGGACTGAAGCTTTCTTT
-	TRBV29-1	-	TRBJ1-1	CSVVRGGGEEAFF	TGCAGCGTTGTTCGTGGGGGTGGCGAGGAAGCTTTCTTT
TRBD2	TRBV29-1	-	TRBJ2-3	CSVSSGAGDTQYF	TGCAGCGTTTCTAGCGGGGCAGGGGATACGCAGTATTTT
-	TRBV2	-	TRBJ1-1	CASRPVAGRVDTEAFF	TGTGCCAGCAGACCCGTGGCAGGGAGGGTGGACACTGAAGCTTTCTTT
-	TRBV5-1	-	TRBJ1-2	CASSGVRGYTF	TGCGCCAGCAGTGGAGTACGTGGCTACACCTTC
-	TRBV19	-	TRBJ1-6	CASNYDRSAVALHF	TGTGCCAGTAATTATGACCGATCGGCAGTGGCCCTCCACTTT
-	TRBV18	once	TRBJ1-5	CASSPLPGANQPQHF	TGTGCCAGCTCACCACTTCCAGGGGCCAATCAGCCCCAGCATTTT
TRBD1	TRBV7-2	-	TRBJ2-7	CASSLGRPGQVSYEQYF	TGTGCCAGCAGCTTAGGACGACCGGGACAGGTCTCCTACGAGCAGTACTTC